The present T cell receptor beta chain was sequenced within a study of T cell responses to AZD1222 COVID-19 vaccine. Study-wide results and caveats: Vaccine-associated CD4 TCRs spanned spike, dominant at 160-218 and 743-854. Donors in the cohort were predominantly white British and more often female, and clonal diversity was possibly underestimated.

Analysis merged second doses at about 4 or about 12 weeks. This clone was seen only a few times. Antigen: not known. Repertoires were generated with immunoSEQ multiplex PCR, while TCRdb's copy carries only in-frame clones and drops some. Found here are 90,000 to 150,000 clones, roughly 87% of them singletons; the top ten hold under 3%. The material sequenced was peripheral blood, taken 28 days after the second AZD1222 dose. The TCR sequence derives from an adult who received the AZD1222 COVID-19 vaccine.

CDR3 loop: CASSLEPDANEQFF. The CDR3 nucleotides are TGCGCCAGCAGCTTGGAACCCGACGCCAATGAGCAGTTCTTC. V and J are TRBV5-1 and TRBJ2-1, with unresolved D. Germline loops: CDR1 SGHRS, CDR2 YFSETQ. V lost 0 bases and J lost 6, with 10 bases in between. There are 14 residues in the CDR3.